Listed here are 11 T cell receptor beta chains from one sample, sequenced in a study of early T cells in non-severe SARS-CoV-2 infection. TCRdb re-called the 5' RACE reads through MiXCR, storing one row per CDR3 protein. This sample has some 64,000 distinct CDR3 sequences, with about 17% found just once. The material was whole blood, obtained at baseline. All receptors derive from an adult who was a healthcare worker with PCR-confirmed SARS-CoV-2 infection or an uninfected control (not recorded which).

Only a few counts were recorded for this clonotype. This CDR3 reads CASSIDRGRNTIYF. CDR3 coding DNA: TGTGCCAGTAGTATCGACAGGGGACGAAACACCATATATTTT. This chain connects TRBV19 to TRBJ1-3, with 8 bases matching TRBD1. V shed 3 bases, J shed 5 bases, and the junction held 3 bases outside the gene matches. The CDR3 totals 14 residues. Germline V gene sequence: CDR1 LNHDA, CDR2 SQIVND (reference sequence).

This clonotype is deemed medium-sized. The chain recombines TRBV5-1 with TRBJ1-1; TRBD1 might be the D (6 bases). The CDR3 contains 14 residues. CDR1 and CDR2 from the germline V gene are SGHRS and YFSETQ. The V and J ends lost 0 bases and 0 bases respectively, with 6 bases between them. The CDR3 loop is CASSLGTVNTEAFF. The CDR3 nucleotides read TGCGCCAGCAGCTTGGGGACAGTGAACACTGAAGCTTTCTTT.

The rearrangement links TRBV28 to TRBJ1-1, with D possibly being TRBD1 (6 bases). The ends were cut back, 6 bases at V and 9 bases at J, with 20 bases in the middle. Germline V gives CDR1 MDHEN, CDR2 SYDVKM. The CDR3 contains 14 residues. CDR3 coding DNA: TGTGCCAGCAGCCTGACCGACAGCGGGGGGCAAGCTTTCTTT. This translates into CASSLTDSGGQAFF. The whole variable domain, filled in from reference TRBV28 and TRBJ1-1, reads DVKVTQSSRYLVKRTGEKVFLECVQDMDHENMFWYRQDPGLGLRLIYFSYDVKMKEKGDIPEGYSVSREKKERFSLILESASTNQTSMYLCASSLTDSGGQAFFGQGTRLTVV.

In its sample, this clonotype ranks as large. This chain connects TRBV15 to TRBJ2-1; TRBD1 agrees at 7 bases. Unmatched junction bases numbered 8, after V lost 3 bases and J lost 3 bases. The CDR3 has 16 residues. CDR1 and CDR2 (germline): LNHNV, YYDKDF (reference sequence). The CDR3 loop is CATSRGDRPFYNEQFF. DNA of the CDR3: TGTGCCACCAGCAGGGGGGACAGACCGTTCTACAATGAGCAGTTCTTC.

This clonotype was recorded a few times. The chain couples TRBV7-9 to TRBJ1-5; 7 bases are shared with TRBD1. The V gene end was trimmed by 5 bases and the J gene end by 1 base; junction bases not matched to a gene: 5. CDR1 SEHNR and CDR2 FQNEAQ come from the germline V gene (reference sequence). The CDR3 is 15 residues long. The CDR3 spells CASSPDRASNQPQHF. The CDR3 region has the DNA TGTGCCAGCAGCCCCGACAGGGCGAGCAATCAGCCCCAGCATTTT.

This clonotype was found a few times. The V and J genes are TRBV6-1 and TRBJ2-1; D not certain. Trimming left V 8 bases short and J 0 bases short, with 17 bases between. The CDR3 is 16 amino acids. CDR1 and CDR2 from the germline V gene are MNHNS and SASEGT. CDR3 amino acids: CASEKFGGASYNEQFF. The CDR3 DNA follows: TGTGCCAGCGAAAAGTTTGGCGGAGCCTCCTACAATGAGCAGTTCTTC.

The chain has TRBV7-2 and TRBJ2-1; possibly TRBD2 for D (6 bases). Germline lookup yields CDR1 SGHTA and CDR2 FQGNSA. This CDR3 has 15 residues. V was pared by 2 bases and J by 4 bases, with 12 bases between. The CDR3 DNA reads as TGTGCCAGCAGCTTATGGGCCGGAGGGTACAATGAGCAGTTCTTC. This sequence encodes CASSLWAGGYNEQFF.

This clonotype has a handful of counts. V and J are TRBV5-5 and TRBJ1-4; 8 nucleotides agree with TRBD1. The CDR3 is 14 amino acids. V gave up 1 base and J gave up 8 bases; unmatched junction bases: 4. Germline loops: CDR1 SGHKS, CDR2 YYEKEE (reference sequence). Here the CDR3 reads CASSLLTGEEKLFF. CDR3 sequence (DNA): TGTGCCAGCAGCTTGTTGACAGGGGAAGAAAAACTGTTTTTT.

In its sample, this clonotype was seen a few times. The chain has TRBV20-1 and TRBJ2-7, with 9 bases matching TRBD1. The CDR3 spans 13 residues. J lost 3 bases, V lost 5 bases, and 5 bases had no gene match. Germline V gives CDR1 DFQATT, CDR2 SNEGSKA (reference sequence). The CDR3 is CSAPGTGYYEQYF. DNA for the CDR3: TGCAGTGCTCCCGGGACAGGGTACTACGAGCAGTACTTC.

The V and J genes are TRBV10-3 and TRBJ2-7, with a tentative D call TRBD2 (5 bases). Trimming took off 8 bases at V and 2 bases at J, with 7 bases between the two ends. The CDR3 loop spans 11 amino acids. Germline V CDR1 and CDR2: ENHRY, SYGVKD. The CDR3 region has the DNA TGTGCCATCGGGGAGACCTACGAGCAGTACTTC. Encoded protein: CAIGETYEQYF.

In this sample, this clonotype turned up a few times. V and J are TRBV20-1 and TRBJ2-1, with D possibly called TRBD1 or TRBD2 (7 bases each). Germline CDR1 DFQATT, CDR2 SNEGSKA (reference sequence). Trimming removed 0 bases at V and 4 bases at J, with 16 bases between. This CDR3 is 16 amino acids long. CDR3 coding DNA: TGCAGTGCTAGAGAACCAGGGGGGGTTCGGTACAATGAGCAGTTCTTC. Translating it yields CSAREPGGVRYNEQFF.